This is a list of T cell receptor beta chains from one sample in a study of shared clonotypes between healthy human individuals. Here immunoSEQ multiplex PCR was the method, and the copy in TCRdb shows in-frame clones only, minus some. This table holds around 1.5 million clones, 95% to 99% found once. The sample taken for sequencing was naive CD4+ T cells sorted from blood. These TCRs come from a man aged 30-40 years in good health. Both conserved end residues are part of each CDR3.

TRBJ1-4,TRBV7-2,CASSPSRFLEKLFF
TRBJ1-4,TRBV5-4,CASSGGPSTNEKLFF
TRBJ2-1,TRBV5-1,CASSLAPSYNEQFF
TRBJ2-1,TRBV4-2,CASSPSTPSGGGNEQFF
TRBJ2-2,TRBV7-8,CASSSSRAQKNTGELFF
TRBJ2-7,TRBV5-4,CASSLGHTGTYEQYF
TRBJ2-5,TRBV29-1,CSVVQGGETQYF
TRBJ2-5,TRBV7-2,CASSLAPTSGSLQETQYF
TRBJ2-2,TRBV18,CASSPPSGRAVGELFF
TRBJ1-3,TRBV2,CASTLTGLRNTIYF
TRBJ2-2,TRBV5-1,CASSNQGESGELFF
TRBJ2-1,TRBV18,CASSPLAGGPNEQFF
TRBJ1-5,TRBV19,CASTQTPDQPQHF
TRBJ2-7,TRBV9,CASSVDAASGIKYEQYF
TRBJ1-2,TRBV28,CASSLGQPSNYGYTF
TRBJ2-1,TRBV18,CASSPFTDNEQFF
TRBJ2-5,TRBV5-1,CASSPKLAGEETQYF
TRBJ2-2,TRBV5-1,CASLGVAALTPGELFF
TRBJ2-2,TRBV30,CAWLGGNTGELFF
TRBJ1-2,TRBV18,CASSPGYGYTF
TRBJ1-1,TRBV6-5,CASTGRSNTEAFF
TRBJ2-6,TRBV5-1,CASSPPQTSGANVLTF
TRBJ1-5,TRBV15,CATSRGAIQPQHF
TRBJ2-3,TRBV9,CASSVELAGERTQYF
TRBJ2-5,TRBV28,CASSLNTGTGETQYF
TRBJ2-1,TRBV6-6,CASSKSGGNEQFF
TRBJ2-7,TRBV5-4,CASSLAQGWDEQYF
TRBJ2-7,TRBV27,CASGRGGVRSYEQYF
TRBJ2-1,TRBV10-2,CASTKKVSDEQFF
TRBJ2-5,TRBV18,CASSPLRALGGLQETQYF
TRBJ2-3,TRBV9,CASSVVSGSPDTQYF
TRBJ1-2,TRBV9,CASSVGDYGYTF
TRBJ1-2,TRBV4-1,CASSPAVDRGGYGYTF
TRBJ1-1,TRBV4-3,CASSPRAGRNTEAFF
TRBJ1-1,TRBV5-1,CASSLDRNTEAFF
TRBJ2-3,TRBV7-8,CASSLSTPADTQYF
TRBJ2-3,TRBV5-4,CAYSSRSSTDTQYF
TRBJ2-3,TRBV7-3,CASSLAVTSTDTQYF
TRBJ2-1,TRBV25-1,CASTQYNEQFF
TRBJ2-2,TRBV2,CASSDLLAGAGELFF
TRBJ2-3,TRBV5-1,CASSLFTGVTDTQYF
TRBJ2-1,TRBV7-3,CASSLPEGPSDEQFF
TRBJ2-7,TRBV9,CASSKENTYEQYF
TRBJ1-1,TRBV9,CASSMVPGQGVMDTEAFF
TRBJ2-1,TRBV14,CASSQDQDWRTNEQFF